This TCR beta chain was retrieved from a study of blood T cells in healthy people across ages. Findings of the study overall: Estimates of diversity drawn from one million T cells were considered underestimates. There were more naive CD4+ cells and higher diversity in long-lived donors than in aged donors.

The authors ran a second PCR of about 6 to 12 cycles using a sample-barcoded 5' primer and a J-beta primer mix. TCRdb re-called the 5' RACE reads with MiXCR, one entry per CDR3 protein. Among roughly 640,000 distinct CDR3 sequences, about 30% were seen once, and the ten largest hold around 14%. The CDR3 totals 14 residues. CDR1 SGHRS and CDR2 YFSETQ come from the germline V gene. Germline trimming cut 6 bases from V and 4 bases from J; bases unmatched to any gene: 6. This clonotype was detected many times. Its antigen is not identified. The study recruited healthy Caucasian donors from Russia who were aged about 6 to 95. Each sample gave at least 6.5 million isolated PBMCs.

V usage is TRBV5-1 and J usage is TRBJ2-5; 10 nucleotides align to TRBD2. The specimen was blood. The TCR originated in a woman older than 75 in good health. The DNA for the CDR3 is TGCGCCAGCACCTCTAGCGGGGGTGGAGAGACCCAGTACTTC. Translation gives CASTSSGGGETQYF.